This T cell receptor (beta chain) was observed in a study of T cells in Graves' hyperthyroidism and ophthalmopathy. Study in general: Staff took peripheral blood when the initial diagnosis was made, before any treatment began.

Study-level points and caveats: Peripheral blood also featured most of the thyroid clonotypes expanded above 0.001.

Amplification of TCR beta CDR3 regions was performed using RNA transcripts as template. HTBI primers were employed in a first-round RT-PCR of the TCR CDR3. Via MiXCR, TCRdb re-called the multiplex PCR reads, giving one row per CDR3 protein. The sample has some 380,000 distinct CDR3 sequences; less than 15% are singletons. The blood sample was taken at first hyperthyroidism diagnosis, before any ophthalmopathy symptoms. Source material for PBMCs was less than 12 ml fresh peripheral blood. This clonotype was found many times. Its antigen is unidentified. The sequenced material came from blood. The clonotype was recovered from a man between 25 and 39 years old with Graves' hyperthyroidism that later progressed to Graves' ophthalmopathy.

CDR3 in amino acids: CASSSPLAGNTDTQYF. The CDR3 region has the DNA TGTGCCAGCAGTTCTCCACTAGCGGGGAACACAGATACGCAGTATTTT. The rearrangement links TRBV28 to TRBJ2-3; 10 nucleotides align to TRBD2. The CDR3 is 16 residues long. The V gene's germline CDR1 is MDHEN and CDR2 SYDVKM. The V gene end was trimmed by 4 bases and the J gene end by 2 bases; junction bases not matched to a gene: 6.